This T cell receptor beta chain was captured by sequencing in a study of blood T cell repertoires in COVID-19. This table comes from immunoSEQ multiplex PCR, and its TCRdb copy is limited to in-frame clones, with some not included. Among hundreds of thousands of clones listed, about nine tenths were seen once. With V trimmed by 4 bases and J by 1 base, 13 bases remained unmatched. The CDR3 loop spans 17 amino acids. CDR1 is SGHRS, CDR2 YFSETQ, per germline. This clonotype was obtained from a man between 40 and 49 years old with acute or convalescent COVID-19. Sequencing input: peripheral blood. The J gene is TRBJ1-2, the V gene TRBV5-1; 7 positions agree with TRBD1. The CDR3 nucleotides read TGCGCCAGCAGCGGGGACAGTTATAGTACGCGTAACTATGGCTACACCTTC. The encoded protein is CASSGDSYSTRNYGYTF.